One sample yielded the 26 T cell receptor beta chains listed below, sequenced in a study of T cell changes during pregnancy in multiple sclerosis. Only in-frame clones appear in the TCRdb table, and some are missing; sequencing was by immunoSEQ multiplex PCR. The sample lists some 99,000 clones; roughly 92% were seen once. This specimen was peripheral blood, taken after pregnancy. These receptor sequences come from a female donor with multiple sclerosis, enrolled in a pregnancy study.

This clone was observed a single time. This chain joins TRBV9 and TRBJ2-2; TRBD1 agrees at 11 bases. The trim removed 3 bases at V and 6 bases at J, leaving 7 bases unmatched. The CDR3 extends over 16 amino acids. CDR1 SGDLS and CDR2 YYNGEE come from the germline V gene. The CDR3 spells CASSGTGTGGAGELFF. In DNA, the CDR3 is TGTGCCAGCAGCGGAACCGGGACAGGGGGGGCCGGGGAGCTGTTTTTT. The entire variable domain, with the rest obtained from reference TRBV9 and TRBJ2-2, is as follows: DSGVTQTPKHLITATGQRVTLRCSPRSGDLSVYWYQQSLDQGLQFLIQYYNGEERAKGNILERFSAQQFPDLHSELNLSSLELGDSALYFCASSGTGTGGAGELFFGEGSRLTVL.

The chain couples TRBV23-1 to TRBJ1-1; TRBD1 agrees at 8 bases. TRBV23-1 is reported as an ORF; its role is uncertain. The ends lost 6 bases at V and 3 bases at J; junction bases unmatched: 6. CDR3 length: 14 amino acids. The CDR3 reads CASSPTTGDTEAFF. The CDR3 DNA reads TGCGCCAGCAGCCCTACGACAGGGGACACTGAAGCTTTCTTT.

CDR3: CASSSIKFSSGGVQPQHF. CDR3 sequence (DNA): TGTGCCAGCAGTTCAATCAAATTCTCATCCGGAGGGGTACAGCCCCAGCATTTT. The rearrangement joins TRBV28 to TRBJ1-5; D possibly corresponds to TRBD1 (5 bases). The CDR3 sequence is 18 residues long. V gave up 4 bases and J gave up 7 bases, with 26 bases separating them. Germline CDR1 reads MDHEN; CDR2 reads SYDVKM. Supplemented by reference TRBV28 and TRBJ1-5, the full variable domain reads DVKVTQSSRYLVKRTGEKVFLECVQDMDHENMFWYRQDPGLGLRLIYFSYDVKMKEKGDIPEGYSVSREKKERFSLILESASTNQTSMYLCASSSIKFSSGGVQPQHFGDGTRLSIL.

The chain combines TRBV6-5 with TRBJ2-7; 8 bases are shared with TRBD2. Trimming removed 4 bases from V and 4 bases from J; junction bases left unmatched: 12. The V gene's germline CDR1 is MNHEY and CDR2 SVGAGI. The CDR3 consists of 16 residues. CDR3 region: CASSWAGSGSYYEQYF. The CDR3, as DNA: TGTGCCAGCAGTTGGGCGGGAAGCGGGAGCTATTACGAGCAGTACTTC.

The chain couples TRBV27 to TRBJ2-3; D perhaps matches TRBD2 (5 bases). The CDR3 contains 13 residues. Germline V CDR1 and CDR2: MNHEY, SMNVEV (reference sequence). V was clipped by 2 bases and J by 6 bases, with 9 bases between them. The CDR3 region has the DNA TGTGCCAGCAGTTTAAGAGGGAGTGATACGCAGTATTTT. Its translation: CASSLRGSDTQYF.

This rearrangement joins TRBV9 to TRBJ2-5; 11 bases map to TRBD1. This CDR3 region has 15 residues. The ends lost 3 bases at V and 1 base at J; junction bases unmatched: 2. Germline V CDR1 and CDR2: SGDLS, YYNGEE. This chain's CDR3 is CASSEGTGGQETQYF. The CDR3 bases are TGTGCCAGCAGCGAGGGGACAGGGGGCCAAGAGACCCAGTACTTC.

The chain uses TRBV7-6 and TRBJ2-1; D ambiguous. There are 12 residues in the CDR3. Trimming took off 6 bases at V and 8 bases at J, with 11 bases between the two ends. CDR1 and CDR2 (germline): SGHVS, FNYEAQ. The DNA for the CDR3 is TGTGCCAGCAGTTCCGGGTGGGATGAGCAGTTCTTC. This codes for CASSSGWDEQFF.

In this sample, this clone turned up once. In DNA, the CDR3 is TGTGCCAGCACCAACACAGGGGGCGCTAACTATGGCTACACCTTC. This codes for CASTNTGGANYGYTF. This sequence joins TRBV6-5 and TRBJ1-2, with TRBD1 matching 9 bases. This CDR3 is 15 amino acids long. Losses at the gene ends were 7 bases for V and 0 bases for J; bases not matched to a gene: 6. Germline V gives CDR1 MNHEY, CDR2 SVGAGI.

By sample share, this clone is medium-sized. Other nucleotide sequences in the sample specify the same CDR3. The chain is built from TRBV5-1 and TRBJ2-7; 8 positions match TRBD1. Germline values: CDR1 SGHRS, CDR2 YFSETQ. The CDR3 is made up of 16 amino acids. After removal of 1 base from V and 2 bases from J, the junction contained 8 bases not matched to a gene. The CDR3 nucleotides read TGCGCCAGCAGCTTGACGTCGATGGGACAGGCCTACGAGCAGTACTTC. This translates into CASSLTSMGQAYEQYF.

The rearrangement joins TRBV5-1 to TRBJ1-2; D gene ambiguous. Trimming stripped 0 bases from V and 4 bases from J, with 7 bases between. CDR1 and CDR2 (germline): SGHRS, YFSETQ. The CDR3 is made up of 13 amino acids. CDR3: CASSLGGAYGYTF. The CDR3 DNA reads TGCGCCAGCAGCTTGGGGGGAGCCTATGGCTACACCTTC.

The chain uses TRBV6-6 and TRBJ1-2; a weak D match, TRBD1 (6 bases). This CDR3 spans 16 amino acids. Germline CDR1 and CDR2: MNHNY and SVGAGI (reference sequence). V lost 0 bases to trimming and J lost 5 bases, with 16 bases between them. CDR3 region: CASSYSNRDPKYGYTF. The DNA of the CDR3 is TGTGCCAGCAGTTACTCGAACAGGGATCCAAAGTATGGCTACACCTTC.

The chain is built from TRBV5-1 and TRBJ2-7; D is ambiguous. This CDR3 contains 14 residues. CDR1 is SGHRS and CDR2 is YFSETQ in the germline V gene. The germline V and J ends were trimmed by 0 bases and 2 bases, with 9 bases remaining between them. For the CDR3, the DNA is TGCGCCAGCAGCTTGGAGACGACTCCCTACGAGCAGTACTTC. Residues: CASSLETTPYEQYF.

The chain recombines TRBV30 with TRBJ2-1; D unresolved. In germline, CDR1 is GTSNPN, CDR2 SVGIG (reference sequence). The CDR3 loop spans 13 amino acids. V shed 5 bases and J shed 8 bases, with 16 bases lying between them. The CDR3 coding sequence is TGTGCCTGGGGCCGTACTATCCGAGATGAGCAGTTCTTC. The encoded protein is CAWGRTIRDEQFF.

The chain links TRBV29-1 to TRBJ2-1, with 9 bases that match TRBD2. The CDR3 has 14 residues. J lost 2 bases, V lost 6 bases, and 5 bases had no gene match. Looked up from germline, CDR1 is SQVTM and CDR2 is ANQGSEA. The DNA of the CDR3 is TGCAGCGTCATGTTAGCGGGAGCCTACAATGAGCAGTTCTTC. This gives the protein CSVMLAGAYNEQFF.

This sequence joins TRBV18 and TRBJ1-2; 7 bases match TRBD1. The CDR3 totals 18 residues. CDR1 is KGHSH, CDR2 LQKENI, per germline. J gave up 1 base and V 3 bases, and 14 bases lay outside the gene matches. For the CDR3, the DNA is TGTGCCAGCTCACCGCTCATTACGATACAGGGGATTAACTATGGCTACACCTTC. Translated: CASSPLITIQGINYGYTF.

The chain links TRBV15 to TRBJ2-2; D may be TRBD1 (5 bases). Germline CDR1 is LNHNV and CDR2 is YYDKDF (reference sequence). Between the trimmed V and J ends, which lost 3 bases and 0 bases, there was a span of 5 bases. The CDR3 extends over 14 amino acids. The DNA for the CDR3 is TGTGCCACCAGCAGGACAGCGAACACCGGGGAGCTGTTTTTT. As protein: CATSRTANTGELFF. Full variable domain (remainder filled in from reference TRBV15 and TRBJ2-2): DAMVIQNPRYQVTQFGKPVTLSCSQTLNHNVMYWYQQKSSQAPKLLFHYYDKDFNNEADTPDNFQSRRPNTSFCFLDIRSPGLGDTAMYLCATSRTANTGELFFGEGSRLTVL.

The chain joins TRBV14 to TRBJ2-6; D is perhaps TRBD1 (6 bases). The CDR3 totals 16 residues. The V gene lost 6 bases and the J gene lost 0 bases, with 12 bases spanning the gap. Germline CDR1 reads SGHDN; CDR2 reads FVKESK. This chain's CDR3 is CASRYRVNSGANVLTF. The CDR3 DNA reads TGTGCCAGCAGATACAGGGTTAACTCTGGGGCCAACGTCCTGACTTTC. The full variable domain, completed using reference TRBV14 and TRBJ2-6, is EAGVTQFPSHSVIEKGQTVTLRCDPISGHDNLYWYRRVMGKEIKFLLHFVKESKQDESGMPNNRFLAERTGGTYSTLKVQPAELEDSGVYFCASRYRVNSGANVLTFGAGSRLTVL.

The chain recombines TRBV2 with TRBJ2-5; 8 positions agree with TRBD2. CDR3 length equals 15 residues. The trim removed 6 bases at V and 5 bases at J, leaving 11 bases unmatched. Germline CDR1 is SNHLY and CDR2 is FYNNEI. The CDR3 sequence: CASRVTSGGTETQYF. In nucleotides, the CDR3 is TGTGCCAGCAGAGTCACTAGCGGAGGTACGGAGACCCAGTACTTC.

V gene TRBV6-1 combines with J gene TRBJ2-7; D possibly corresponds to TRBD2 (5 bases). The CDR3 is 16 amino acids. Trimming stripped 4 bases from V and 1 base from J, with 17 bases between. Germline CDR1 is MNHNS and CDR2 is SASEGT. CDR3 sequence reads: CASSVSGKVRSYEQYF. The CDR3 bases are TGTGCCAGCAGTGTGAGCGGTAAAGTAAGGTCCTACGAGCAGTACTTC.

V gene TRBV13 combines with J gene TRBJ2-7, with TRBD2 matching 8 bases. The CDR3 length is 12 residues. V lost 4 bases, J lost 6 bases, and 2 bases stayed unmatched. CDR1 and CDR2 (germline): PRHDT, FYEKMQ (reference sequence). The CDR3 is CASSWGLGEQYF. The CDR3 DNA follows: TGTGCCAGCAGCTGGGGACTAGGCGAGCAGTACTTC.

This clone was seen only a few times. The chain has TRBV9 and TRBJ1-3; D is possibly TRBD1 (5 bases). In germline, CDR1 is SGDLS, CDR2 YYNGEE. The length of the CDR3 is 16 residues. Trimming stripped 2 bases from V and 0 bases from J, with 12 bases between. This CDR3 is CASSVTDQFSGNTIYF. The CDR3 nucleotides are TGTGCCAGCAGCGTGACAGACCAGTTCTCTGGAAACACCATATATTTT. The full variable domain, with the rest looked up from reference TRBV9 and TRBJ1-3, is DSGVTQTPKHLITATGQRVTLRCSPRSGDLSVYWYQQSLDQGLQFLIQYYNGEERAKGNILERFSAQQFPDLHSELNLSSLELGDSALYFCASSVTDQFSGNTIYFGEGSWLTVV.

The V and J genes are TRBV2 and TRBJ2-1, with TRBD2 matching over 8 bases. The V gene's germline CDR1 is SNHLY and CDR2 FYNNEI. CDR3 length equals 16 residues. Trimming cost V 6 bases and J 1 base; bases outside gene matches: 8. The DNA for the CDR3 is TGTGCCAGCAGCTTGAGCGGGAGTTTTTCCTACAATGAGCAGTTCTTC. Its protein product is CASSLSGSFSYNEQFF.

The chain carries TRBV6-1 and TRBJ1-1; D is ambiguous. V lost 4 bases, J lost 5 bases, and 17 bases lay in between. The CDR3 totals 15 residues. Germline CDR1 and CDR2: MNHNS and SASEGT. The CDR3 nucleotides are TGTGCCAGCAGTGTCCGGGCCGGGCCGGGAACTGAAGCTTTCTTT. This translates into CASSVRAGPGTEAFF.

V gene TRBV29-1 combines with J gene TRBJ2-7, with D tentatively TRBD2 (5 bases). The CDR3 consists of 12 residues. Germline V gene sequence: CDR1 SQVTM, CDR2 ANQGSEA. Trimming shortened V by 7 bases and J by 7 bases, and 17 bases separated the two germline ends. In DNA, the CDR3 is TGCAGCGCCGAAGCCGAAACGGGGGAGCAGTACTTC. Translating gives CSAEAETGEQYF.

J is TRBJ2-1 and V is TRBV12-5; 10 positions match TRBD2. There are 17 residues in the CDR3. The germline V gene encodes CDR1 LGHNT and CDR2 FRNRAP. Losses at the gene ends were 0 bases for V and 0 bases for J; bases not matched to a gene: 2. This CDR3 is CASGLVLAGDSYNEQFF. CDR3 sequence (DNA): TGTGCTAGTGGTTTGGTGCTAGCGGGAGACTCCTACAATGAGCAGTTCTTC.

The chain combines TRBV7-2 with TRBJ2-3; TRBD2 agrees at 10 bases. J lost 9 bases, V lost 1 base, and 16 bases had no gene match. CDR3 length: 18 amino acids. Germline CDR1 and CDR2: SGHTA and FQGNSA. CDR3 in DNA: TGTGCCAGCAGCTTAGGGTTGTCGGAGCGGGAGGGGTTCATGACGCAGTATTTT. This codes for CASSLGLSEREGFMTQYF.